A selection of T cell receptor beta chains follows, all from one sample in a study of identical twins. Using its own MiXCR run on the 5' RACE reads, TCRdb lists one record per CDR3 protein. The sample holds hundreds of thousands of distinct CDR3 sequences; 21% are singletons and the top ten take 4.3%. The data also belong to a second study, concerning T cells expressing NK-cell markers.

The source material was PBMCs. The receptors here all came from a woman aged 18-29 years in good health. CDR3s include the opening cysteine and the closing phenylalanine or tryptophan. The D gene is left open where the match is weak. Some rows have no size entry. The others give once, few or many, or a class for an expanded clone.

abundance: many
v_gene: TRBV9
j_gene: TRBJ2-1
d_gene: TRBD2
CDR3nt: TGTGCCAGCAGCGGCTCTAGCGGGGGAATCGATGAGCAGTTCTTC
CDR3aa: CASSGSSGGIDEQFF

abundance: -
v_gene: TRBV12-5
j_gene: TRBJ2-1
d_gene: -
CDR3nt: TGTGCTAGTGATGAGGGACCGTTGAGGGTGAATGAGCAGTTCTTC
CDR3aa: CASDEGPLRVNEQFF

abundance: -
v_gene: TRBV24-1
j_gene: TRBJ2-1
d_gene: -
CDR3nt: TGTGCCACTAACCCGACCTCGAGAGGGTTTGGTGAGCAGTTCTTC
CDR3aa: CATNPTSRGFGEQFF

abundance: few
v_gene: TRBV20-1
j_gene: TRBJ2-7
d_gene: -
CDR3nt: TGCAGTGCTAGAGATCCCCTAGGGGCCTCCGAGCAGTACTTC
CDR3aa: CSARDPLGASEQYF

abundance: few
v_gene: TRBV7-9
j_gene: TRBJ2-7
d_gene: -
CDR3nt: TGTGCCAGCAGCTTCATAGGGGACTACGAGCAGTACTTC
CDR3aa: CASSFIGDYEQYF

abundance: -
v_gene: TRBV6-5
j_gene: TRBJ2-1
d_gene: TRBD2
CDR3nt: TGTGCCAGCAGTTACTCCGGGACTAGAGGCTGGAGCGAGCAGTTCTTC
CDR3aa: CASSYSGTRGWSEQFF

abundance: -
v_gene: TRBV2
j_gene: TRBJ2-7
d_gene: -
CDR3nt: TGTGCCAGCACCCCGGGACCGGGGCTAGGGGAGCAGTACTTC
CDR3aa: CASTPGPGLGEQYF

abundance: -
v_gene: TRBV10-1
j_gene: TRBJ2-4
d_gene: -
CDR3nt: TGCGCCAGCAGTGAGGGAACAGGGAGGATTCAGTACTTC
CDR3aa: CASSEGTGRIQYF

abundance: few
v_gene: TRBV9
j_gene: TRBJ2-1
d_gene: TRBD2
CDR3nt: TGTGCCAGCAGCGTGGGACTAGCGAGTTTGCAGAGCGAGCAGTTCTTC
CDR3aa: CASSVGLASLQSEQFF

abundance: few
v_gene: TRBV12-3/TRBV12-4
j_gene: TRBJ2-3
d_gene: -
CDR3nt: TGTGCCAGCAGGGCTCGGGACGGCCGCACAGATACGCAGTATTTT
CDR3aa: CASRARDGRTDTQYF

abundance: few
v_gene: TRBV20-1
j_gene: TRBJ2-1
d_gene: -
CDR3nt: TGCAGTGCCGATCCCCGCGGAAATGAGCAGTTCTTC
CDR3aa: CSADPRGNEQFF

abundance: -
v_gene: TRBV7-9
j_gene: TRBJ1-2
d_gene: -
CDR3nt: TGTGCCAGCAGCTTAGTGGCGTTCGGCTACACCTTC
CDR3aa: CASSLVAFGYTF

abundance: -
v_gene: TRBV20-1
j_gene: TRBJ2-3
d_gene: TRBD1
CDR3nt: TGCAGTGCTAGTACGACCGGGACAGGGATTTCAGATACGCAGTATTTT
CDR3aa: CSASTTGTGISDTQYF

abundance: -
v_gene: TRBV12-3/TRBV12-4
j_gene: TRBJ2-1
d_gene: -
CDR3nt: TGTGCCAGCACCCACCCCGGGGGTAGCAATGAGCAGTTCTTC
CDR3aa: CASTHPGGSNEQFF

abundance: few
v_gene: TRBV20-1
j_gene: TRBJ2-7
d_gene: TRBD2
CDR3nt: TGCAGTGCTAGACTACTAGCGGGGGGCCGGGAGCAGTACTTC
CDR3aa: CSARLLAGGREQYF

abundance: many
v_gene: TRBV3-1
j_gene: TRBJ2-7
d_gene: TRBD2
CDR3nt: TGTGCCAGCAGCTTACTAGCGGCCTACGAGCAGTACTTC
CDR3aa: CASSLLAAYEQYF

abundance: -
v_gene: TRBV7-2
j_gene: TRBJ2-5
d_gene: TRBD2
CDR3nt: TGTGCCAGCAGCTCAGGACTAGAAGAGACCCAGTACTTC
CDR3aa: CASSSGLEETQYF

abundance: few
v_gene: TRBV20-1
j_gene: TRBJ1-5
d_gene: -
CDR3nt: TGCAGTGCTAGGGGGGGGGAGAATCAGCCCCAGCATTTT
CDR3aa: CSARGGENQPQHF

abundance: few
v_gene: TRBV4-2
j_gene: TRBJ2-7
d_gene: -
CDR3nt: TGTGCCAGCAGCCAAGAGGGGGCAGCCTACGAGCAGTACTTC
CDR3aa: CASSQEGAAYEQYF

abundance: -
v_gene: TRBV30
j_gene: TRBJ1-2
d_gene: -
CDR3nt: TGTGCCTGGGTTTTCGGGGGGCCTAACTATGGCTACACCTTC
CDR3aa: CAWVFGGPNYGYTF